This TCR beta chain was identified during a study of T cells in Graves' hyperthyroidism and ophthalmopathy. Reasons for excluding patients were uncontrolled infection, other autoimmune disease, pregnancy or lactation. On the basis of clinical symptoms, serum thyroxine and TRAb, thyroid ultrasound and orbital computed tomography, diagnoses were made. Fresh peripheral blood, under 13 ml, yielded the PBMCs. Whole-study results and caveats: The model forecast ophthalmopathy, anticipating it by a median roughly 6.3 months before onset.

RNA transcripts served as the template for amplifying TCR beta CDR3 regions. HTBI primers were used for first-round RT-PCR of the TCR CDR3. One entry per CDR3 protein results from TCRdb running MiXCR on the multiplex PCR reads. Here the sample spans a few hundred thousand distinct CDR3 sequences, approximately 14% being singletons. Concerning this clonotype itself: The antigen remains unidentified.

CDR3 length: 17 residues. Germline V gene lookup returns CDR1 DFQATT and CDR2 SNEGSKA (reference sequence). V was trimmed by 3 bases and J by 0 bases, leaving 18 bases between them. The chain carries TRBV20-1 and TRBJ1-5; D is possibly TRBD1 (5 bases). The sample taken for sequencing was blood. This TCR came from a woman younger than 45 with Graves' hyperthyroidism. The CDR3, as DNA: TGCAGTGCTAGCCGGACATATGATTACTATAGCAATCAGCCCCAGCATTTT. This sequence encodes CSASRTYDYYSNQPQHF.